The 28 T cell receptor beta chains presented below share a single source sample, sequenced in a study of T cells in Graves' hyperthyroidism and ophthalmopathy. RNA transcripts provided the source from which TCR beta CDR3 regions were amplified. HTBI primers drove first-round RT-PCR of the TCR CDR3. MiXCR was run by TCRdb on the multiplex PCR reads, yielding one entry per CDR3 protein. This sample has about 360,000 distinct CDR3 sequences, with less than 15% found just once. Source material: blood. These receptors came from a woman younger than 35 with Graves' hyperthyroidism.

This clonotype was counted at least ten times. The chain has TRBV20-1 and TRBJ2-7; 10 bases match TRBD1. CDR1 DFQATT and CDR2 SNEGSKA come from the germline V gene (reference sequence). CDR3 length: 16 amino acids. Losses at the gene ends were 0 bases for V and 5 bases for J; bases not matched to a gene: 10. This CDR3 reads CSARDLSRDRGHEQYF. The CDR3 nucleotides read TGCAGTGCTAGAGATTTGTCCCGGGACAGGGGCCACGAGCAGTACTTC.

This clonotype has a count of ten or more. V is TRBV5-1 and J is TRBJ1-1; 9 nucleotides line up with TRBD1. With 2 bases clipped from V and 3 bases from J, the junction kept 2 bases outside the gene matches. The CDR3 sequence is 14 residues long. The germline V gene has CDR1 SGHRS and CDR2 YFSETQ. CDR3 sequence reads: CASSLRDRDTEAFF. In DNA form, the CDR3 reads TGCGCCAGCAGCTTACGGGACAGGGACACTGAAGCTTTCTTT.

The V and J genes are TRBV27 and TRBJ1-4; tentatively, D is TRBD1 (5 bases). The CDR3 is made up of 14 amino acids. Trimming removed 6 bases from V and 0 bases from J, with 8 bases in between. Germline values: CDR1 MNHEY, CDR2 SMNVEV (reference sequence). The CDR3 nucleotides are TGTGCCAGCAGAGTGGGGGCAACTAATGAAAAACTGTTTTTT. Amino acid sequence: CASRVGATNEKLFF. The full variable domain, its missing parts supplied by reference TRBV27 and TRBJ1-4, is EAQVTQNPRYLITVTGKKLTVTCSQNMNHEYMSWYRQDPGLGLRQIYYSMNVEVTDKGDVPEGYKVSRKEKRNFPLILESPSPNQTSLYFCASRVGATNEKLFFGSGTQLSVL.

The CDR3 DNA sequence: TGTGCCATCAGTTCCGGGGGAGGGCCCGGGGAGCTGTTTTTT. It specifies CAISSGGGPGELFF. The chain employs TRBV10-3 and TRBJ2-2, with 7 bases that match TRBD2. Germline CDR1 reads ENHRY; CDR2 reads SYGVKD. V gave up 5 bases and J gave up 6 bases; unmatched junction bases: 6. This CDR3 contains 14 residues.

The gene calls are TRBV4-1 and TRBJ1-1; the D gene is possibly TRBD1 (6 bases). Germline V gene lookup returns CDR1 MGHRA and CDR2 YSYEKL. This CDR3 is 17 amino acids long. Deletions cut 4 bases from V and 4 bases from J, with 22 bases between. The CDR3 protein is CASSPQFRDMGSTEAFF. CDR3 coding DNA: TGCGCCAGCAGCCCACAATTCCGGGACATGGGAAGCACTGAAGCTTTCTTT.

This clonotype was picked up many times. This rearrangement joins TRBV12-3 or TRBV12-4 to TRBJ1-3; 9 positions agree with TRBD1. This CDR3 has 16 amino acids. V lost 3 bases, J lost 2 bases, and 5 bases stayed unmatched. DNA of the CDR3: TGTGCCAGCAGTTTTGGGACAGGGACTCCTGGAAACACCATATATTTT. This translates into CASSFGTGTPGNTIYF.

Points on this clonotype: It may be a read error: a sequence one base away is much more abundant. The chain recombines TRBV9 with TRBJ2-7; 10 nucleotides align to TRBD2. The CDR3 covers 16 residues. Trimming removed 0 bases from V and 5 bases from J; junction bases left unmatched: 8. Germline V gene sequence: CDR1 SGDLS, CDR2 YYNGEE. The CDR3 spells CASSVGGLAGDNEQYF. CDR3 nucleotides: TGTGCCAGCAGCGTAGGGGGGCTAGCGGGGGACAACGAGCAGTACTTC. Complete variable domain (other parts from reference TRBV9 and TRBJ2-7): DSGVTQTPKHLITATGQRVTLRCSPRSGDLSVYWYQQSLDQGLQFLIQYYNGEERAKGNILERFSAQQFPDLHSELNLSSLELGDSALYFCASSVGGLAGDNEQYFGPGTRLTVT.

This clonotype has a count of ten or more. The chain has TRBV5-1 and TRBJ2-7, with 8 bases aligning to TRBD2. V lost 7 bases and J lost 0; bases outside the gene matches: 9. The CDR3 is made up of 15 amino acids. CDR1 SGHRS and CDR2 YFSETQ come from the germline V gene. The CDR3 nucleotides read TGCGCCAGCTCCCTGGGGAGCGGGGGCTCCTACGAGCAGTACTTC. This gives the protein CASSLGSGGSYEQYF.

This clonotype was seen ten or more times. The chain links TRBV27 to TRBJ1-5, with D unclear. This CDR3 has 14 residues. V lost 2 bases to trimming and J lost 4 bases, with 9 bases between them. Looked up from germline, CDR1 is MNHEY and CDR2 is SMNVEV (reference sequence). CDR3 sequence (DNA): TGTGCCAGCAGTTTAGCGATTGGGAATCAGCCCCAGCATTTT. This translates into CASSLAIGNQPQHF.

This clonotype was counted many times. The chain joins TRBV5-6 to TRBJ2-1; maybe TRBD2 (5 bases). Germline V gene sequence: CDR1 SGHDT, CDR2 YYEEEE. Trimming took 2 bases from V and 4 from J, leaving 10 bases between them. This CDR3 contains 14 residues. The DNA of the CDR3 is TGTGCCAGCAGCTTAGTAGCGCCGTACAATGAGCAGTTCTTC. Encoded protein: CASSLVAPYNEQFF.

This clonotype appeared many times. V is TRBV6-6 and J is TRBJ1-3; D might be TRBD1 (6 bases). The CDR3 spans 16 residues. V shed 2 bases and J shed 0 bases, with 11 bases lying between them. Germline values: CDR1 MNHNY, CDR2 SVGAGI (reference sequence). This CDR3 reads CASSYRQDISGNTIYF. DNA for the CDR3: TGTGCCAGCAGTTACAGACAGGATATCTCTGGAAACACCATATATTTT.

This clonotype has ten or more counts. The chain has TRBV12-3 or TRBV12-4 and TRBJ2-1; D assignment may be TRBD1 or TRBD2 (5 bases each). V lost 10 bases and J lost 0, with 16 bases in between. The CDR3 extends over 15 amino acids. CDR3 bases: TGTGCCATAAGCGAGGGGCTCCGCTCCTACAATGAGCAGTTCTTC. Residues: CAISEGLRSYNEQFF.

The chain joins TRBV20-1 to TRBJ2-3; tentatively, D is TRBD1 (5 bases). The ends were cut back, 5 bases at V and 4 bases at J, with 19 bases in the middle. Germline assignment: CDR1 DFQATT and CDR2 SNEGSKA (reference sequence). This CDR3 is 15 amino acids long. CDR3: CSAPTLSGASDTQYF. In DNA form, the CDR3 reads TGCAGTGCTCCAACCTTGTCTGGGGCCTCAGATACGCAGTATTTT.

This clonotype was seen repeatedly, ten times or more. This rearrangement joins TRBV29-1 to TRBJ2-3; D remains ambiguous. Germline V gene data show CDR1 as SQVTM and CDR2 as ANQGSEA. This CDR3 spans 11 amino acids. V was cut by 4 bases and J by 4 bases, with 6 bases left in between. The CDR3 region has the DNA TGCAGCGTTGGAGGAGCAGATACGCAGTATTTT. Protein product: CSVGGADTQYF.

This chain links TRBV3-1 with TRBJ1-6; D uncertain. Germline assignment: CDR1 LGHDT and CDR2 YNNKEL (reference sequence). The CDR3 spans 16 residues. V was shortened by 3 bases and J by 6 bases, with 15 bases between the two germline ends. The CDR3 DNA reads TGTGCCAGCAGCCAGACGGGAGCCGATCTTAATTCACCCCTCCACTTT. It encodes CASSQTGADLNSPLHF.

This clonotype was counted ten times or more. The chain carries TRBV28 and TRBJ2-1, with D possibly being TRBD2 (6 bases). The germline V gene has CDR1 MDHEN and CDR2 SYDVKM. The CDR3 has 13 amino acids. V was clipped by 3 bases and J by 10 bases, with 13 bases between them. This chain's CDR3 is CASSLETRYEQFF. DNA for the CDR3: TGTGCCAGCAGTTTGGAGACTAGGTACGAGCAGTTCTTC.

This clonotype occurred many times. The J gene is TRBJ2-3, the V gene TRBV28; 9 positions match TRBD1. CDR1 and CDR2 (germline): MDHEN, SYDVKM. Losses at the gene ends were 6 bases for V and 4 bases for J; bases not matched to a gene: 8. This CDR3 has 15 amino acids. CDR3 region: CASSPADRGPDTQYF. The CDR3 DNA reads TGTGCCAGCAGCCCGGCGGACAGGGGCCCAGATACGCAGTATTTT.

This clonotype was found a few times. This may stem from a read error, because a much larger clone lies one nucleotide away. The chain combines TRBV3-1 with TRBJ2-3, with D possibly TRBD1 on 5 matching bases. The CDR3 length is 14 residues. V lost 5 bases and J lost 6, with 15 bases in between. Germline-derived CDR1 and CDR2 are LGHDT and YNNKEL (reference sequence). The CDR3 DNA is TGTGCCAGCAGCTGGGGTGGGGCTTGGGATACGCAGTATTTT. Translation: CASSWGGAWDTQYF.

The rearrangement links TRBV6-2 or TRBV6-3 to TRBJ2-3; 11 bases line up with TRBD2. This CDR3 spans 19 amino acids. Germline CDR1 and CDR2: MNHEY and SVGEGT. The V and J ends lost 0 bases and 0 bases, in that order; junction bases with no gene match: 8. The CDR3 sequence is CASSYSDPSGGSSTDTQYF. CDR3 in DNA: TGTGCCAGCAGTTACTCGGATCCTAGCGGGGGGTCGAGCACAGATACGCAGTATTTT.

This clonotype occurred many times. The J gene is TRBJ1-4, the V gene TRBV2; D ambiguous. The V end lost 7 bases, the J end lost 2 bases, and 17 bases lay between the germline ends. Looked up from germline, CDR1 is SNHLY and CDR2 is FYNNEI. This CDR3 is built from 16 residues. In DNA, the CDR3 is TGTGCCAGCATGCGAGGAGTAGTTACGACTAATGAAAAACTGTTTTTT. Protein sequence: CASMRGVVTTNEKLFF.

This clonotype was picked up many times. The chain has TRBV6-1 and TRBJ1-1, with TRBD1 matching over 7 bases. V gave up 2 bases and J gave up 3 bases; unmatched junction bases: 12. The germline gives CDR1 MNHNS, CDR2 SASEGT. This CDR3 has 17 residues. CDR3: CASSERTTGVSDTEAFF. Here the CDR3 DNA reads TGTGCCAGCAGTGAAAGGACTACAGGGGTTTCGGACACTGAAGCTTTCTTT.

The J gene is TRBJ1-2, the V gene TRBV27, with D unresolved. CDR1 is MNHEY and CDR2 is SMNVEV in the germline V gene (reference sequence). With 3 bases removed from V and 4 bases from J, the gap between germline ends came to 18 bases. CDR3 length equals 16 residues. DNA for the CDR3: TGTGCCAGCAGTTTCAACCCACCACCCAGGAGCTATGGCTACACCTTC. It yields the protein CASSFNPPPRSYGYTF.

This clonotype was counted many times. The V and J genes are TRBV12-3 or TRBV12-4 and TRBJ1-1; unclear D gene. V lost 7 bases and J 1 base, leaving 4 bases between the germline ends. CDR3 length: 11 amino acids. The CDR3 region has the DNA TGTGCCAGCATAAAGAACACTGAAGCTTTCTTT. The encoded protein is CASIKNTEAFF.

This clonotype showed up just a few times. V is TRBV2 and J is TRBJ1-6; 10 bases are shared with TRBD1. Germline V lookup: CDR1 SNHLY, CDR2 FYNNEI. V lost 2 bases and J lost 11; bases outside the gene matches: 6. This CDR3 has 15 residues. In nucleotides, the CDR3 is TGTGCCAGCAGTGAAAGAGGGGGACAGGGGACACCCCTCCACTTT. It yields the protein CASSERGGQGTPLHF. Filled out from reference TRBV2 and TRBJ1-6, the complete variable domain reads EPEVTQTPSHQVTQMGQEVILRCVPISNHLYFYWYRQILGQKVEFLVSFYNNEISEKSEIFDDQFSVERPDGSNFTLKIRSTKLEDSAMYFCASSERGGQGTPLHFGNGTRLTVT.

At least ten counts were recorded for this clonotype. This chain uses TRBV27 with TRBJ1-6; TRBD1 matches 7 bases. The CDR3 is 17 amino acids. Losses at the gene ends were 4 bases for V and 10 bases for J; bases not matched to a gene: 16. Per germline, CDR1 MNHEY and CDR2 SMNVEV (reference sequence). In DNA, the CDR3 is TGTGCCAGCAGTTCCTTTCAGACCGAGGGGGCTGGCTCACCCCTCCACTTT. Protein: CASSSFQTEGAGSPLHF.

Many counts were recorded for this clonotype. V is TRBV20-1 and J is TRBJ2-3, with TRBD1 identical over 8 bases. This CDR3 has 13 residues. With 3 bases clipped from V and 4 bases from J, the junction kept 3 bases outside the gene matches. Germline V gene sequence: CDR1 DFQATT, CDR2 SNEGSKA (reference sequence). The CDR3 DNA sequence: TGCAGTGCTAGGGACAGGGTGGCAGATACGCAGTATTTT. It specifies CSARDRVADTQYF.

The chain joins TRBV6-2 or TRBV6-3 to TRBJ2-2; D is unresolved. The CDR3 sequence is 13 residues long. V was clipped by 6 bases and J by 5 bases, with 10 bases between them. The V gene's germline CDR1 is MNHEY and CDR2 SVGEGT. The CDR3 nucleotides are TGTGCCAGCAGCCTTGGTGCGACCGGGGAGCTGTTTTTT. Amino acid sequence: CASSLGATGELFF.

There are a few counts of this clonotype. V gene TRBV24-1 combines with J gene TRBJ2-7; D may correspond to TRBD1 or TRBD2 (7 bases each). Germline V lookup: CDR1 KGHDR, CDR2 SFDVKD. The CDR3 contains 23 residues. V shed 1 base and J shed 4 bases, with 37 bases lying between them. The CDR3 nucleotides are TGTGCCACCAGTGATTTACTTGGGAACCCAACGACAGGGCCTATCCTGGGAGGGTACGAGCAGTACTTC. Translated, it gives CATSDLLGNPTTGPILGGYEQYF.